This entry lists 8 T cell receptor beta chains sequenced from one sample in a study of T cell repertoires in cytomegalovirus infection. Their antigen targets remain unknown. TCRdb passed the reads through MiXCR, listing each CDR3 protein once. The sample lists 150,000 or so distinct CDR3 sequences, less than 25% occurring once. The sequences come from CD8+ T cells from cultured PBMCs, collected from culture after CMV antigen stimulation. These receptors were obtained from a human donor in good health (CMV status not recorded). Some clones in this sample may be carry-over from other donors' samples.

The sample holds a few counts of this clonotype. The chain has TRBV29-1 and TRBJ1-1; D might be TRBD1 (5 bases). The CDR3 spans 11 residues. The germline V and J ends were trimmed by 3 bases and 7 bases, with 9 bases remaining between them. The germline V gene has CDR1 SQVTM and CDR2 ANQGSEA. The CDR3 loop is CSVEGRFEAFF. The CDR3 DNA reads as TGCAGCGTTGAGGGGCGGTTTGAAGCTTTCTTT.

In its sample, this clonotype was seen many times. The genes are TRBV7-2 and TRBJ1-1; maybe TRBD1 (5 bases). Germline V gene sequence: CDR1 SGHTA, CDR2 FQGNSA. The length of the CDR3 is 16 residues. The V gene lost 1 base and the J gene lost 0 bases, with 12 bases spanning the gap. In DNA form, the CDR3 reads TGTGCCAGCAGCTTAGACTCAATCAGGGTGAACACTGAAGCTTTCTTT. Amino acid sequence: CASSLDSIRVNTEAFF.

This chain uses TRBV7-2 with TRBJ1-1; D unclear. The germline gives CDR1 SGHTA, CDR2 FQGNSA. The V end lost 1 base, the J end lost 5 bases, and 17 bases lay between the germline ends. There are 16 residues in the CDR3. This chain's CDR3 is CASSLGTQEIMTEAFF. As DNA, the CDR3 is TGTGCCAGCAGCTTAGGAACCCAGGAGATAATGACTGAAGCTTTCTTT.

The CDR3 DNA follows: TGCGCCAGCAGCCAAGTCGATAGCGGGGGAGGCACAGATACGCAGTATTTT. Translated: CASSQVDSGGGTDTQYF. This chain uses TRBV4-1 with TRBJ2-3, with 9 nucleotides matching TRBD2. The germline V gene has CDR1 MGHRA and CDR2 YSYEKL. The length of the CDR3 is 17 residues. V lost 1 base to trimming and J lost 1 base; unmatched junction nucleotides: 6.

The chain couples TRBV10-3 to TRBJ2-3; D may be TRBD2 (6 bases). The CDR3 extends over 16 amino acids. V lost 0 bases, J lost 4 bases, and 14 bases lay in between. CDR1 is ENHRY, CDR2 SYGVKD, per germline. CDR3 nucleotide sequence: TGTGCCATCAGTGAGTCACCCCGGGGGAGCGCAGATACGCAGTATTTT. It encodes CAISESPRGSADTQYF.

The V call is TRBV7-9, the J call TRBJ1-1; no definite D call. Trimming removed 3 bases from V and 11 bases from J, with 13 bases in between. This CDR3 is built from 12 residues. CDR1 is SEHNR, CDR2 FQNEAQ, per germline (reference sequence). The CDR3 is CASSFKDLWAFF. In nucleotides, the CDR3 is TGTGCCAGCAGCTTCAAGGACCTCTGGGCTTTCTTT.

This clonotype came up many times. The rearrangement links TRBV7-2 to TRBJ2-3, with D perhaps TRBD1 or TRBD2 (5 bases each). V was cut by 4 bases and J by 0 bases, with 17 bases left in between. CDR1 and CDR2 from the germline V gene are SGHTA and FQGNSA. The CDR3 runs to 17 residues. CDR3 protein: CASSSRDVGSSTDTQYF. The CDR3 region has the DNA TGTGCCAGCAGCTCGAGGGACGTTGGATCTAGCACAGATACGCAGTATTTT.

The chain links TRBV27 to TRBJ1-3; D gene uncertain. CDR1 is MNHEY and CDR2 is SMNVEV in the germline V gene (reference sequence). This CDR3 region has 14 residues. V was clipped by 0 bases and J by 2 bases, with 5 bases between them. The CDR3 spells CASSLSGTGNTIYF. CDR3 nucleotides: TGTGCCAGCAGTTTATCAGGGACTGGAAACACCATATATTTT.